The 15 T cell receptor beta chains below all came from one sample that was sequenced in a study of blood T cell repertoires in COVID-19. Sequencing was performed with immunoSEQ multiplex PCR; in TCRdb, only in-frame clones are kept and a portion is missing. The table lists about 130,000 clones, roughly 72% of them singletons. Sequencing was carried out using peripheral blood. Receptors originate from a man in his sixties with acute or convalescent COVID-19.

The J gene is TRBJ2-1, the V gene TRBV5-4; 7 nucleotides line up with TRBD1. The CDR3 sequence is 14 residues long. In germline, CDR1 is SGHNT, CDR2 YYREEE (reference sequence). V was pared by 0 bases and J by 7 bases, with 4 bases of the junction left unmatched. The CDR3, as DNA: TGTGCCAGCAGCTTGGTTGGGACAGCGAATGAGCAGTTCTTC. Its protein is CASSLVGTANEQFF. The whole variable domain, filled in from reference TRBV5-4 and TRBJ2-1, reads ETGVTQSPTHLIKTRGQQVTLRCSSQSGHNTVSWYQQALGQGPQFIFQYYREEENGRGNFPPRFSGLQFPNYSSELNVNALELDDSALYLCASSLVGTANEQFFGPGTRLTVL.

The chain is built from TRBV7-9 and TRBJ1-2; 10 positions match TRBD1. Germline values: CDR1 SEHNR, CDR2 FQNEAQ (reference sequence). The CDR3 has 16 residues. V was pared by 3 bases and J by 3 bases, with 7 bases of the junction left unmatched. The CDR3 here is CASSFGTGAEHYGYTF. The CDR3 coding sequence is TGTGCCAGCAGCTTTGGGACAGGGGCAGAGCACTATGGCTACACCTTC.

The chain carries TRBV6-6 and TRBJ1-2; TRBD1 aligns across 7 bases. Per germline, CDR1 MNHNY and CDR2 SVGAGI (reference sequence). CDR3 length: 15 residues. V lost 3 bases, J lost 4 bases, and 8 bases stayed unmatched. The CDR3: CASSYDRDSTYGYTF. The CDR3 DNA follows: TGTGCCAGCAGTTATGACCGGGACAGCACCTATGGCTACACCTTC.

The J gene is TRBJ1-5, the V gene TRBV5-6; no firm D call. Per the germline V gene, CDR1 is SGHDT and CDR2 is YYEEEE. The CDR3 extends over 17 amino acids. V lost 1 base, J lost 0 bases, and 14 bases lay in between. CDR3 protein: CASSLRWATSSNQPQHF. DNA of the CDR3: TGTGCCAGCAGCTTGAGATGGGCGACAAGTAGCAATCAGCCCCAGCATTTT.

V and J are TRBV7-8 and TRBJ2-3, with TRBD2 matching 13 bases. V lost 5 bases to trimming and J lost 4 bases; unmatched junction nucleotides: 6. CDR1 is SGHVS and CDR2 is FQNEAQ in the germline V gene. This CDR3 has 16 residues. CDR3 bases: TGTGCCAGCAGCGAACGGACTAGCGGGGGATCAGATACGCAGTATTTT. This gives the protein CASSERTSGGSDTQYF.

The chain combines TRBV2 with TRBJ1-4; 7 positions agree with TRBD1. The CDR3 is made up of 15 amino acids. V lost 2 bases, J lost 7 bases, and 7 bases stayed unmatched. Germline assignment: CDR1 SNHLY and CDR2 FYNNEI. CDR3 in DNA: TGTGCCAGCAGTGAAACGACAGGGCAACGTGAAAAACTGTTTTTT. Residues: CASSETTGQREKLFF.

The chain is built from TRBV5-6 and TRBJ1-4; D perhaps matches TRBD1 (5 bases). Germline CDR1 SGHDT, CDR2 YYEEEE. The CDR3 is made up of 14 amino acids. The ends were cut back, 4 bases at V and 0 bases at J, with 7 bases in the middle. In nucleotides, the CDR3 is TGTGCCAGCAGCCCGGGGGCAACTAATGAAAAACTGTTTTTT. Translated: CASSPGATNEKLFF.

CDR3 sequence reads: CASTLLRQGYQPQHF. The CDR3 nucleotides are TGTGCCAGCACCCTCCTCAGACAGGGGTATCAGCCCCAGCATTTT. This chain joins TRBV6-5 and TRBJ1-5; 8 nucleotides align to TRBD1. The CDR3 covers 15 residues. Germline V gene lookup returns CDR1 MNHEY and CDR2 SVGAGI. V trimming: 7 bases; J trimming: 5 bases; junction bases outside the gene matches: 10.

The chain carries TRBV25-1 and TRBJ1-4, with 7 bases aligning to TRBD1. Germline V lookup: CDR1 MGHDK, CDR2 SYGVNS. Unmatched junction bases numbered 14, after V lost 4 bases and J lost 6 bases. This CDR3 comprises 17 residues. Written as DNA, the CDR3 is TGTGCCAGCAGTGGACAGGGCCGCTGGGCTCTAGATGAAAAACTGTTTTTT. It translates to CASSGQGRWALDEKLFF.

The CDR3 DNA sequence: TGTGCCAGCTCACCACAAACAGGGATATACACCGGGGAGCTGTTTTTT. It is translated as CASSPQTGIYTGELFF. J is TRBJ2-2 and V is TRBV18; possible D gene TRBD1, 6 bases. This CDR3 contains 16 residues. With 1 base removed from V and 3 bases from J, the gap between germline ends came to 12 bases. Germline V gene lookup returns CDR1 KGHSH and CDR2 LQKENI. Drawing the rest from reference TRBV18 and TRBJ2-2, the complete variable domain is NAGVMQNPRHLVRRRGQEARLRCSPMKGHSHVYWYRQLPEEGLKFMVYLQKENIIDESGMPKERFSAEFPKEGPSILRIQQVVRGDSAAYFCASSPQTGIYTGELFFGEGSRLTVL.

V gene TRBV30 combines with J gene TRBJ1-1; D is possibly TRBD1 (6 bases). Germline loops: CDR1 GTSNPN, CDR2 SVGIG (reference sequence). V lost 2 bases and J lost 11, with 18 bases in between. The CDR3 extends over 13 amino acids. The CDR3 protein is CAWSPRQVLSAFF. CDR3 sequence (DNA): TGTGCCTGGAGTCCCCGACAGGTCCTTTCTGCTTTCTTT.

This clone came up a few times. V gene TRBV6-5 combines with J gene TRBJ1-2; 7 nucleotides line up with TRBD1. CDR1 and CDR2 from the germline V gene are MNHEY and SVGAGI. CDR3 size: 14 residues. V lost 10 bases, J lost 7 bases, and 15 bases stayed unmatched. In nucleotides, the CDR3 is TGTGCCACCAGGATGACGGAGGGGGCTCCTGGCTACACCTTC. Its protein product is CATRMTEGAPGYTF.

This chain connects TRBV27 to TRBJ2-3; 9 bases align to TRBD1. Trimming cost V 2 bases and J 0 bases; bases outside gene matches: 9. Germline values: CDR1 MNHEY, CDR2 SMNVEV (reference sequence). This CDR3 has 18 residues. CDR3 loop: CASSLSGTGTRSTDTQYF. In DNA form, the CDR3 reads TGTGCCAGCAGTTTAAGCGGGACAGGGACGAGAAGCACAGATACGCAGTATTTT.

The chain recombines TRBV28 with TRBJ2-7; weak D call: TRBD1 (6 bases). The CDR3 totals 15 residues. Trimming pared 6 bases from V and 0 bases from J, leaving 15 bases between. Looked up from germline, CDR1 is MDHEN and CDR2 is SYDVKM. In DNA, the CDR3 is TGTGCCAGCAGCCATAGGACAGCGGTCTCCTACGAGCAGTACTTC. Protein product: CASSHRTAVSYEQYF.

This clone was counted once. CDR3: CASSVGRTDTQYF. CDR3 in DNA: TGTGCCAGCAGTGTCGGGAGAACAGATACGCAGTATTTT. The V gene is TRBV2, the J gene TRBJ2-3; D is perhaps TRBD2 (6 bases). The CDR3 has 13 residues. The germline CDR1 and CDR2 sequences are SNHLY and FYNNEI. V shed 4 bases and J shed 3 bases, with 8 bases lying between them.